Below are 19 T cell receptor beta chains sequenced from a single sample in a study of Graves' ophthalmopathy and Graves' hyperthyroidism. RNA transcripts provided the template for amplifying TCR beta CDR3 regions. Second-round multiplex PCR followed a first-round RT-PCR using HTBI primers. TCRdb re-called the multiplex PCR reads through MiXCR, storing one row per CDR3 protein. The repertoire holds 300,000 or so distinct CDR3 sequences, with 17% as singletons. The sequencing sample was made of peripheral blood. These receptors came from an adult man with Graves' ophthalmopathy.

This clonotype was recorded at least ten times. The rearrangement uses TRBV4-2 and TRBJ1-1, with D unclear. Germline V gives CDR1 LGHNA, CDR2 YNFKEQ. CDR3 size: 13 residues. Trimming cost V 0 bases and J 4 bases, with 6 bases left between them. The CDR3 sequence: CASSQEGFTEAFF. DNA of the CDR3: TGTGCCAGCAGCCAAGAGGGATTCACTGAAGCTTTCTTT.

This clonotype has ten or more counts. This chain uses TRBV19 with TRBJ1-2; weak D call: TRBD1 (5 bases). Trimming left V 10 bases short and J 8 bases short, with 23 bases between. Germline loops: CDR1 LNHDA, CDR2 SQIVND (reference sequence). The CDR3 runs 14 residues. The CDR3 here is CATVRDDLSEGYTF. CDR3 coding DNA: TGTGCCACTGTCCGGGACGATCTCTCGGAAGGCTACACCTTC.

This clonotype showed up many times. J is TRBJ2-5 and V is TRBV29-1; 7 nucleotides match TRBD2. Germline lookup yields CDR1 SQVTM and CDR2 ANQGSEA. The V gene end was trimmed by 5 bases and the J gene end by 2 bases; junction bases not matched to a gene: 5. The length of the CDR3 is 13 residues. The CDR3 here is CSVPRDYQETQYF. The CDR3 coding sequence is TGCAGCGTTCCCCGGGACTATCAAGAGACCCAGTACTTC.

The chain has TRBV18 and TRBJ1-1; D gene ambiguous. Germline CDR1 and CDR2: KGHSH and LQKENI. V was cut by 0 bases and J by 11 bases, with 16 bases left in between. The CDR3 has 14 amino acids. The CDR3 coding sequence is TGTGCCAGCTCACCACCCCAGCTGGCGGTGGCGGCTTTCTTT. It translates to CASSPPQLAVAAFF.

Many counts were recorded for this clonotype. V usage is TRBV28 and J usage is TRBJ2-7; perhaps TRBD2 as D (7 bases). This CDR3 spans 14 amino acids. Germline V gene data show CDR1 as MDHEN and CDR2 as SYDVKM. V was pared by 8 bases and J by 1 base, with 15 bases between. In DNA, the CDR3 is TGTGCCAGCGAAGGGGGGGGTGAATCCTACGAGCAGTACTTC. This translates into CASEGGGESYEQYF.

The chain carries TRBV12-3 or TRBV12-4 and TRBJ1-5; the match to TRBD1 covers 7 bases. Trimming took 6 bases from V and 4 from J; bases not matched to a gene: 6. This CDR3 region has 14 residues. In DNA, the CDR3 is TGTGCCAGCAGAGCCGGGACAGTGAATCAGCCCCAGCATTTT. The encoded protein is CASRAGTVNQPQHF.

This clonotype was recorded at least ten times. This chain connects TRBV4-1 to TRBJ1-6, with 9 positions matching TRBD1. J gave up 10 bases and V 3 bases, and 7 bases lay outside the gene matches. CDR1 MGHRA and CDR2 YSYEKL come from the germline V gene. CDR3 length equals 15 residues. This CDR3 is CASSHRQGVESPLHF. The CDR3 nucleotides read TGCGCCAGCAGCCACCGACAGGGGGTGGAATCACCCCTCCACTTT.

This clonotype was picked up many times. The V call is TRBV2, the J call TRBJ1-1, with no clear D. V lost 10 bases to trimming and J lost 1 base, with 13 bases between them. The germline gives CDR1 SNHLY, CDR2 FYNNEI. The CDR3 is 13 residues long. The CDR3 region has the DNA TGTGCCAACACGAGACGGTGGAACACTGAAGCTTTCTTT. Protein product: CANTRRWNTEAFF.

J is TRBJ2-7 and V is TRBV18, with 11 bases identical to TRBD1. J gave up 2 bases and V 1 base, and 1 base lay outside the gene matches. CDR3 length: 15 residues. Germline values: CDR1 KGHSH, CDR2 LQKENI. The CDR3 DNA is TGTGCCAGCTCACCACAGGACAGGGGGCCCTACGAGCAGTACTTC. This gives the protein CASSPQDRGPYEQYF.

This clonotype was counted ten times or more. The chain recombines TRBV3-1 with TRBJ2-7; no reliable D call. V lost 2 bases, J lost 6 bases, and 11 bases lay in between. The length of the CDR3 is 13 residues. The germline CDR1 and CDR2 sequences are LGHDT and YNNKEL (reference sequence). CDR3 residues: CASSQKGLREQYF. DNA of the CDR3: TGTGCCAGCAGCCAAAAGGGTCTTCGCGAGCAGTACTTC.

In this sample, this clonotype turned up many times. The genes are TRBV30 and TRBJ1-6; D not certain. This CDR3 contains 16 residues. Germline CDR1 GTSNPN, CDR2 SVGIG (reference sequence). Deletions cut 0 bases from V and 0 bases from J, with 9 bases between. The CDR3 nucleotides read TGTGCCTGGAGTGTCTGGGAAAGCTCCTATAATTCACCCCTCCACTTT. Amino acid sequence: CAWSVWESSYNSPLHF. Full variable domain (rest looked up from reference TRBV30 and TRBJ1-6): SQTIHQWPATLVQPVGSPLSLECTVEGTSNPNLYWYRQAAGRGLQLLFYSVGIGQISSEVPQNLSASRPQDRQFILSSKKLLLSDSGFYLCAWSVWESSYNSPLHFGNGTRLTVT.

This clonotype showed up many times. This chain uses TRBV11-2 with TRBJ1-1; possibly TRBD1 for D (6 bases). The CDR3 runs to 15 residues. The germline gives CDR1 SGHAT, CDR2 FQNNGV. Trimming cost V 0 bases and J 0 bases, with 8 bases left between them. CDR3 loop: CASSLDRQVNTEAFF. In DNA form, the CDR3 reads TGTGCCAGCAGCTTAGACCGACAGGTGAACACTGAAGCTTTCTTT. Complete variable domain (other parts from reference TRBV11-2 and TRBJ1-1): EAGVAQSPRYKIIEKRQSVAFWCNPISGHATLYWYQQILGQGPKLLIQFQNNGVVDDSQLPKDRFSAERLKGVDSTLKIQPAKLEDSAVYLCASSLDRQVNTEAFFGQGTRLTVV.

This clonotype was recorded a few times. The chain recombines TRBV30 with TRBJ1-1; the D gene is possibly TRBD1 (6 bases). From germline, CDR1 is GTSNPN and CDR2 SVGIG (reference sequence). Trimming took off 2 bases at V and 6 bases at J, with 13 bases between the two ends. The CDR3 runs 13 residues. CDR3: CAWSPTGYAEAFF. CDR3 coding DNA: TGTGCCTGGAGTCCTACAGGGTACGCTGAAGCTTTCTTT.

At least ten counts were recorded for this clonotype. The CDR3, as DNA: TGTGCCTGGAGTCCAGGACAGGGGGCGCGATACGAGCAGTACTTC. It translates to CAWSPGQGARYEQYF. The chain is built from TRBV30 and TRBJ2-7; 11 bases align to TRBD1. The V and J ends lost 2 bases and 4 bases, in that order; junction bases with no gene match: 7. The germline gives CDR1 GTSNPN, CDR2 SVGIG (reference sequence). This CDR3 spans 15 amino acids.

The sample holds many counts of this clonotype. The V and J genes are TRBV20-1 and TRBJ2-2, with no clear D. Germline loops: CDR1 DFQATT, CDR2 SNEGSKA (reference sequence). The CDR3 is 15 residues long. Trimming removed 2 bases from V and 6 bases from J, with 16 bases in between. The CDR3 reads CSARSPGIGSGELFF. The DNA of the CDR3 is TGCAGTGCTAGATCCCCCGGCATTGGGTCCGGGGAGCTGTTTTTT.

V and J are TRBV5-5 and TRBJ2-5, with D possibly TRBD1 on 5 matching bases. CDR3 length: 14 amino acids. The V end was cut by 3 bases, the J end by 2 bases, with 11 bases between. Germline V gene sequence: CDR1 SGHKS, CDR2 YYEKEE (reference sequence). The CDR3 nucleotides are TGTGCCAGCAGCTACAACACAGGACAAGAGACCCAGTACTTC. It specifies CASSYNTGQETQYF.

This chain uses TRBV11-3 with TRBJ2-7; no clear D gene. Per germline, CDR1 SGHNT and CDR2 YENEEA. V was shortened by 2 bases and J by 0 bases, with 11 bases between the two germline ends. CDR3 size: 15 residues. The CDR3 nucleotides read TGTGCCAGCAGCTTAACATGGTTGAGCTCCTACGAGCAGTACTTC. Its protein product is CASSLTWLSSYEQYF.

This clonotype was counted at least ten times. The genes are TRBV29-1 and TRBJ1-1, with TRBD1 matching over 7 bases. The CDR3 has 12 residues. Germline CDR1 SQVTM, CDR2 ANQGSEA. V gave up 7 bases and J gave up 2 bases; unmatched junction bases: 4. CDR3 nucleotides: TGCAGCGCACGACAGGGTAACACTGAAGCTTTCTTT. Translating it yields CSARQGNTEAFF. Full variable domain (missing parts from reference TRBV29-1 and TRBJ1-1): SAVISQKPSRDICQRGTSLTIQCQVDSQVTMMFWYRQQPGQSLTLIATANQGSEATYESGFVIDKFPISRPNLTFSTLTVSNMSPEDSSIYLCSARQGNTEAFFGQGTRLTVV.

In its sample, this clonotype was seen many times. J is TRBJ2-7 and V is TRBV29-1; D uncertain. CDR1 SQVTM and CDR2 ANQGSEA come from the germline V gene. There are 11 residues in the CDR3. The ends were cut back, 1 base at V and 4 bases at J, with 5 bases in the middle. This CDR3 is CSVEVLYEQYF. CDR3 coding DNA: TGCAGCGTTGAAGTGCTGTACGAGCAGTACTTC.